A single sample gave rise to the 30 T cell receptor beta chains below, sequenced in a study of blood T cells in healthy people across ages. A second PCR, run for about 6 to 11 cycles, used a sample-barcoded 5' primer plus a J-beta primer mix. MiXCR, applied by TCRdb to the 5' RACE reads, yields one record per CDR3 protein. The sample has over 600,000 distinct CDR3 sequences; more than 50% are singletons. The sample taken for sequencing was blood. These receptors were taken from a man aged 40-49 years in good health.

The chain recombines TRBV29-1 with TRBJ2-5; 8 bases are a match to TRBD1. The CDR3 length is 14 residues. Germline CDR1 reads SQVTM; CDR2 reads ANQGSEA. V lost 6 bases, J lost 2 bases, and 8 bases stayed unmatched. Here the CDR3 reads CSVAGQGGQETQYF. The CDR3 DNA follows: TGCAGCGTCGCAGGACAGGGCGGGCAAGAGACCCAGTACTTC. Based on the CDR3 plus reference TRBV29-1 and TRBJ2-5, the full variable domain is SAVISQKPSRDICQRGTSLTIQCQVDSQVTMMFWYRQQPGQSLTLIATANQGSEATYESGFVIDKFPISRPNLTFSTLTVSNMSPEDSSIYLCSVAGQGGQETQYFGPGTRLLVL.

This clonotype was recorded once. The chain couples TRBV12-3 or TRBV12-4 to TRBJ2-3; possibly TRBD1 or TRBD2 for D (5 bases each). V was clipped by 5 bases and J by 0 bases, with 18 bases between them. The CDR3 spans 17 residues. CDR3 nucleotides: TGTGCCAGCAGTATCAAAAAGGGGAGCGAAAGCACAGATACGCAGTATTTT. It specifies CASSIKKGSESTDTQYF.

Comment on this clonotype: A junction end diverges from the germline sequence, so it may reflect a read error. V and J are TRBV7-7 and TRBJ2-5; 9 bases fit TRBD2. The CDR3 spans 15 residues. CDR1 is SSHAT and CDR2 is FNYEAQ in the germline V gene (reference sequence). The CDR3 DNA reads as TGTGCTAGCAGCCCTGGGACTAGCAAAAACAATGAGCAGTACTTC. Protein product: CASSPGTSKNNEQYF.

This clonotype turned up a few times. The chain uses TRBV5-1 and TRBJ2-5, with unresolved D. Germline CDR1 SGHRS, CDR2 YFSETQ. The CDR3 has 14 amino acids. V was shortened by 5 bases and J by 4 bases, with 15 bases between the two germline ends. The CDR3 is CASRDNTRGETQYF. The DNA for the CDR3 is TGCGCCAGCAGGGATAATACTCGAGGAGAGACCCAGTACTTC.

This clonotype was found once. The V gene is TRBV20-1, the J gene TRBJ1-4; D remains ambiguous. Germline loops: CDR1 DFQATT, CDR2 SNEGSKA (reference sequence). The germline V and J ends were trimmed by 6 bases and 6 bases, with 11 bases remaining between them. The CDR3 covers 12 residues. The CDR3 sequence: CSAQQRDEKLFF. For the CDR3, the DNA is TGCAGTGCCCAGCAAAGGGATGAAAAACTGTTTTTT.

The chain has TRBV20-1 and TRBJ2-5; 9 nucleotides align to TRBD2. CDR3 size: 15 residues. Per the germline V gene, CDR1 is DFQATT and CDR2 is SNEGSKA (reference sequence). Germline trimming cut 1 base from V and 11 bases from J; bases unmatched to any gene: 14. The CDR3 DNA sequence: TGCAGTGCTAGAGTAAGCGGGAGGTTATACAATGAGCAGTACTTC. Translation: CSARVSGRLYNEQYF.

This clonotype was seen a single time. This CDR3 reads CASSDWGVGEKLFF. The CDR3, as DNA: TGTGCCAGCAGTGACTGGGGGGTAGGCGAAAAACTGTTTTTT. The rearrangement links TRBV6-1 to TRBJ1-4; a weak D match, TRBD1 (5 bases). Trimming left V 3 bases short and J 8 bases short, with 13 bases between. Germline values: CDR1 MNHNS, CDR2 SASEGT. The CDR3 loop spans 14 amino acids.

The chain is built from TRBV27 and TRBJ2-3, with D perhaps being TRBD1 or TRBD2 (5 bases each). The CDR3 contains 19 residues. Trimming left V 3 bases short and J 2 bases short, with 24 bases between. Germline V CDR1 and CDR2: MNHEY, SMNVEV (reference sequence). CDR3 region: CASSLYSPRGSGDTDTQYF. CDR3 nucleotide sequence: TGTGCCAGCAGTTTGTATAGCCCGAGGGGTTCCGGGGACACAGATACGCAGTATTTT.

This clonotype has a handful of counts. J is TRBJ2-7 and V is TRBV27; TRBD2 might be the D (6 bases). Deletions cut 2 bases from V and 6 bases from J, with 17 bases between. The CDR3 runs 15 residues. Germline V gives CDR1 MNHEY, CDR2 SMNVEV (reference sequence). The CDR3 protein is CASSLRRDRGPEQYF. The CDR3 nucleotides are TGTGCCAGCAGTTTAAGGAGGGATAGGGGTCCCGAGCAGTACTTC.

This clonotype was recorded many times. The chain couples TRBV6-2 or TRBV6-3 to TRBJ2-5, with a tentative D call TRBD2 (6 bases). The germline CDR1 and CDR2 sequences are MNHEY and SVGEGT. The V end lost 10 bases, the J end lost 5 bases, and 20 bases lay between the germline ends. This CDR3 comprises 14 residues. CDR3 bases: TGTGCCACCCTACTAGCAGGCCCGGGGGAGACCCAGTACTTC. Protein: CATLLAGPGETQYF.

As for this clonotype: This may be a read error, as it is one base from a much larger clone. V is TRBV4-3 and J is TRBJ2-7; unclear D gene. Germline CDR1 LGHNA, CDR2 YSLEER. Trimming removed 1 base at V and 7 bases at J, with 17 bases between. The CDR3 totals 15 residues. The CDR3 region has the DNA TGCGCCAGCAGCCAAGTACATCCCGGAACCAATGAGCAGTACTTC. It translates to CASSQVHPGTNEQYF.

The gene calls are TRBV12-3 or TRBV12-4 and TRBJ2-5; maybe TRBD2 (6 bases). V gave up 4 bases and J gave up 11 bases, with 29 bases separating them. This CDR3 region has 17 residues. DNA for the CDR3: TGTGCCAGCAGTTCAGGAATGGTAGCGGCCAACTACAATGAGCAGTACTTC. Its protein is CASSSGMVAANYNEQYF.

Worth noting for this clonotype: One end of the junction varies from germline; a read error may be responsible. The genes are TRBV3-1 and TRBJ1-2, with D hard to call. The germline gives CDR1 LGHDT, CDR2 YNNKEL (reference sequence). CDR3 size: 15 residues. The CDR3 reads CASSHPDGRRYGCTF. As DNA, the CDR3 is TGTGCCAGCAGCCACCCCGATGGGAGGCGTTATGGCTGCACCTTC.

The chain links TRBV5-1 to TRBJ2-7; 7 bases line up with TRBD1. CDR1 and CDR2 (germline): SGHRS, YFSETQ. The V gene end was trimmed by 4 bases and the J gene end by 2 bases; junction bases not matched to a gene: 9. There are 15 residues in the CDR3. CDR3 protein: CASSQRQGPAYEQYF. CDR3 nucleotides: TGCGCCAGCAGCCAAAGACAGGGCCCAGCCTACGAGCAGTACTTC.

This clonotype was observed many times. V is TRBV4-2 and J is TRBJ2-1; D not resolved. The CDR3 consists of 13 residues. V lost 2 bases and J lost 6, with 8 bases in between. CDR1 is LGHNA, CDR2 YNFKEQ, per germline. CDR3 loop: CASSQPPGNEQFF. Here the CDR3 DNA reads TGTGCCAGCAGCCAACCCCCTGGCAATGAGCAGTTCTTC.

This chain links TRBV27 with TRBJ1-4; TRBD1 might be the D (5 bases). With 1 base removed from V and 0 bases from J, the gap between germline ends came to 18 bases. This CDR3 has 19 amino acids. Germline V lookup: CDR1 MNHEY, CDR2 SMNVEV (reference sequence). The CDR3 spells CASSLLGQAASATNEKLFF. Written as DNA, the CDR3 is TGTGCCAGCAGTTTATTGGGGCAGGCCGCCTCTGCAACTAATGAAAAACTGTTTTTT.

V and J are TRBV7-9 and TRBJ2-4, with a weak D call TRBD2 (5 bases). Judging by the DNA end, TRBJ2-7 fits better; the J call may be wrong. In germline, CDR1 is SEHNR, CDR2 FQNEAQ (reference sequence). The CDR3 totals 15 residues. CDR3 region: CASSSRSRGTYEQYF. CDR3 nucleotides: TGTGCCAGCAGCTCCCGGAGTCGGGGTACCTACGAGCAGTACTTC.

V usage is TRBV4-3 and J usage is TRBJ2-3; no clear D gene. The V and J ends lost 0 bases and 2 bases respectively, with 9 bases between them. Germline values: CDR1 LGHNA, CDR2 YSLEER. The CDR3 contains 15 residues. The CDR3 DNA follows: TGCGCCAGCAGCCAAGACGTCAGCGTCACAGATACGCAGTATTTT. This encodes CASSQDVSVTDTQYF.

V is TRBV4-3 and J is TRBJ2-7; 12 bases map to TRBD1. The V gene's germline CDR1 is LGHNA and CDR2 YSLEER. The V gene end was trimmed by 3 bases and the J gene end by 6 bases; junction bases not matched to a gene: 6. The CDR3 extends over 15 amino acids. The CDR3 protein is CASSHPGQGAIEQYF. CDR3 nucleotides: TGCGCCAGCAGCCATCCGGGACAGGGGGCAATCGAGCAGTACTTC.

CDR3 protein: CASSSGELMNTEAFF. CDR3 bases: TGTGCCAGCAGTTCAGGGGAACTAATGAACACTGAAGCTTTCTTT. This chain connects TRBV28 to TRBJ1-1; possible D gene TRBD1, 6 bases. Germline V gene data show CDR1 as MDHEN and CDR2 as SYDVKM. This CDR3 has 15 residues. V was trimmed by 4 bases and J by 0 bases, leaving 12 bases between them. Filled out from reference TRBV28 and TRBJ1-1, the complete variable domain reads DVKVTQSSRYLVKRTGEKVFLECVQDMDHENMFWYRQDPGLGLRLIYFSYDVKMKEKGDIPEGYSVSREKKERFSLILESASTNQTSMYLCASSSGELMNTEAFFGQGTRLTVV.

This clonotype occurred many times. This chain uses TRBV5-1 with TRBJ2-1; no firm D call. CDR1 is SGHRS and CDR2 is YFSETQ in the germline V gene. The CDR3 consists of 13 residues. V was cut by 0 bases and J by 2 bases, with 3 bases left in between. CDR3 amino acids: CASSLGPYNEQFF. CDR3 DNA: TGCGCCAGCAGCTTGGGCCCCTACAATGAGCAGTTCTTC.

This clonotype was picked up one time. This chain links TRBV5-6 with TRBJ2-5, with D possibly matching TRBD2 (5 bases). The CDR3 runs 16 residues. The V end lost 4 bases, the J end lost 5 bases, and 21 bases lay between the germline ends. In germline, CDR1 is SGHDT, CDR2 YYEEEE. This CDR3 reads CASSLLAGRGLETQYF. The CDR3 DNA is TGTGCCAGCAGCCTCCTCGCGGGCAGAGGGCTTGAGACCCAGTACTTC.

The rearrangement uses TRBV7-9 and TRBJ2-5, with 9 bases aligning to TRBD2. This CDR3 contains 13 residues. V shed 5 bases, J shed 5 bases, and the junction held 3 bases outside the gene matches. The germline CDR1 and CDR2 sequences are SEHNR and FQNEAQ (reference sequence). The CDR3 DNA is TGTGCCAGCAGCCGCGGACTAGCGGAGACCCAGTACTTC. It is translated as CASSRGLAETQYF. The full variable domain, rest sourced from reference TRBV7-9 and TRBJ2-5, is DTGVSQNPRHKITKRGQNVTFRCDPISEHNRLYWYRQTLGQGPEFLTYFQNEAQLEKSRLLSDRFSAERPKGSFSTLEIQRTEQGDSAMYLCASSRGLAETQYFGPGTRLLVL.

This clonotype was seen a few times. V is TRBV7-3 and J is TRBJ2-1; 10 bases agree with TRBD2. The CDR3 is 15 residues long. Germline CDR1 and CDR2: SGHTA and FQGTGA. V lost 5 bases and J lost 8; bases outside the gene matches: 9. The CDR3 loop is CASSLQREGAYEQFF. Written as DNA, the CDR3 is TGTGCCAGCAGCCTCCAGCGGGAGGGGGCCTATGAGCAGTTCTTC.

For this clonotype: A much larger clone differs by one base, so this may be a read error. V is TRBV29-1 and J is TRBJ2-4; D might be TRBD1 or TRBD2, each matching 5 bases. CDR1 and CDR2 from the germline V gene are SQVTM and ANQGSEA. Trimming took off 7 bases at V and 13 bases at J, with 20 bases between the two ends. This CDR3 is built from 12 residues. DNA of the CDR3: TGCAGCGGCCGAGACAGAGAATGGGAGCAGTACTTC. It yields the protein CSGRDREWEQYF.

This clonotype was detected a few times. The chain recombines TRBV6-6 with TRBJ2-3; D gene uncertain. Germline CDR1 and CDR2: MNHNY and SVGAGI (reference sequence). The CDR3 spans 12 residues. With 6 bases removed from V and 7 bases from J, the gap between germline ends came to 11 bases. CDR3 region: CASSQPSNTQYF. CDR3 sequence (DNA): TGTGCCAGCAGCCAACCGTCGAATACGCAGTATTTT.

The chain combines TRBV4-3 with TRBJ1-1; D not resolved. The CDR3 covers 15 residues. From germline, CDR1 is LGHNA and CDR2 YSLEER. The germline V and J ends were trimmed by 1 base and 5 bases, with 14 bases remaining between them. The CDR3 protein is CASSQAGVDGTEAFF. The CDR3 nucleotides read TGCGCCAGCAGCCAAGCAGGAGTGGATGGAACTGAAGCTTTCTTT.

The V and J genes are TRBV27 and TRBJ1-3, with a weak D call TRBD1 (5 bases). V lost 3 bases and J lost 4, with 13 bases in between. The CDR3 loop spans 15 amino acids. Germline CDR1 reads MNHEY; CDR2 reads SMNVEV (reference sequence). The CDR3, as DNA: TGTGCCAGCAGTTTGGCCCAGGGATCGGGAAACACCATATATTTT. It codes for CASSLAQGSGNTIYF.

This chain joins TRBV9 and TRBJ2-5; 7 nucleotides line up with TRBD1. V lost 7 bases, J lost 5 bases, and 8 bases stayed unmatched. CDR1 SGDLS and CDR2 YYNGEE come from the germline V gene. This CDR3 spans 13 amino acids. The CDR3 DNA sequence: TGTGCCAGCGCCCCGACAGGGTGGGAGACCCAGTACTTC. It is translated as CASAPTGWETQYF.

The V and J genes are TRBV27 and TRBJ2-1, with 8 positions matching TRBD2. V trimming: 4 bases; J trimming: 12 bases; junction bases outside the gene matches: 17. From germline, CDR1 is MNHEY and CDR2 SMNVEV (reference sequence). The length of the CDR3 is 16 residues. CDR3 DNA sequence: TGTGCCAGCAGTTCCTCACTAGCGGTTCGTGTCGATGGGCAGTTCTTC. Residues: CASSSSLAVRVDGQFF.